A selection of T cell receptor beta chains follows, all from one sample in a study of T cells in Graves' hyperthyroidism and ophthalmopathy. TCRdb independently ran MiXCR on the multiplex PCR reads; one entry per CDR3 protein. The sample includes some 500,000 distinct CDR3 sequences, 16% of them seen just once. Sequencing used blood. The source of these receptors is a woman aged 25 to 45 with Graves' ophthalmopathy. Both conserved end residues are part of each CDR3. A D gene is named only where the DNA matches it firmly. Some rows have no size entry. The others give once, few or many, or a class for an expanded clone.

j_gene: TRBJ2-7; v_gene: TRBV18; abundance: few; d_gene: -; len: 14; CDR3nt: TGTGCCAGCTCACCAGTGTCCGGCCTCGGGGAGCAGTACTTC; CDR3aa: CASSPVSGLGEQYF
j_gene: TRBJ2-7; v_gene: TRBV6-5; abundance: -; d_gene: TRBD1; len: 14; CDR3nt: TGTGCCAGCAGTTACTCGAGTACAGGGGGCCCGCAGTACTTC; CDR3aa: CASSYSSTGGPQYF
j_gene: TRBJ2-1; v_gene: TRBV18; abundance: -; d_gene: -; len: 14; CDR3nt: TGTGCCAGCTCACCGACGGGGACGCCCGGGGCGCAGTTCTTC; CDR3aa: CASSPTGTPGAQFF
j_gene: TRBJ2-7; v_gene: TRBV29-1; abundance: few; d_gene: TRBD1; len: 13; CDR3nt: TGCAGCGTATCGGGACAGGGTTTCGACGAGCAGTACTTC; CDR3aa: CSVSGQGFDEQYF
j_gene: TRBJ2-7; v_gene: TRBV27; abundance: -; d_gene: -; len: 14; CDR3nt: TGTGCCAGCAGCCCTGGGCAGGGGGGCAACGAGCAGTACTTC; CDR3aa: CASSPGQGGNEQYF
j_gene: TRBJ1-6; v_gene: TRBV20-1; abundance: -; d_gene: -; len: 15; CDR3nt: TGCAGTGCTGGAGAGAGCCGGGACAAATATTCACCCCTCCACTTT; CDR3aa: CSAGESRDKYSPLHF
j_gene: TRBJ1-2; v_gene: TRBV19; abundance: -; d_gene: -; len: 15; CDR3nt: TGTGCCAGTAGTATAGAGCTGGGATGGCACTATGGCTACACCTTC; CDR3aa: CASSIELGWHYGYTF
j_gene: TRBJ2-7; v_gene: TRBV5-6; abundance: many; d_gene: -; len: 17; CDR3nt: TGTGCCAGCAGCGCCACAACAGGGATTATGCCTCCTAGCGAGCAGTACTTC; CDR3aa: CASSATTGIMPPSEQYF
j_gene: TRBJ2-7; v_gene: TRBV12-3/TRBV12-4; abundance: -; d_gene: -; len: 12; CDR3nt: TGTGCCAGCTTAGGGGGGGCCTACGAGCAGTACTTC; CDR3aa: CASLGGAYEQYF
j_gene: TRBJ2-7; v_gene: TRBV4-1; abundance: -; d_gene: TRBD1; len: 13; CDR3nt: TGCGCCAGCAGCCAGACAGGGAGCTACGAGCAGTACTTC; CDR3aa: CASSQTGSYEQYF
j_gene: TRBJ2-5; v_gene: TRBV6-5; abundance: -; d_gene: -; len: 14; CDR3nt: TGTGCCAGCAGTTACCCGGACATTCAAGAGACCCAGTACTTC; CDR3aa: CASSYPDIQETQYF
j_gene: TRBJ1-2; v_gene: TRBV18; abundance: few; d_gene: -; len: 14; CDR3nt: TGTGCCAGCTCACCCGGGACCGACTCATATGGCTACACCTTC; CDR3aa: CASSPGTDSYGYTF
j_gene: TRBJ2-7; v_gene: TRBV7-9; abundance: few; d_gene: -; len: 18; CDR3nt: TGTGCCAGCAGCTTAGCCGGACAACAGGGTATTGGCTCCTACGAGCAGTACTTC; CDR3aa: CASSLAGQQGIGSYEQYF
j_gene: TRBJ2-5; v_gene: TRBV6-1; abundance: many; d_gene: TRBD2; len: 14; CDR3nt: TGTGCCAGCAGTCAAACAGCGGGAGCAGAGACCCAGTACTTC; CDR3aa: CASSQTAGAETQYF
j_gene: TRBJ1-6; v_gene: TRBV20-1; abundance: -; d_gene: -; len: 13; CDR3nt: TGCAGTGGTCGACAGAGAACTAATTCACCCCTCCACTTT; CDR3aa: CSGRQRTNSPLHF
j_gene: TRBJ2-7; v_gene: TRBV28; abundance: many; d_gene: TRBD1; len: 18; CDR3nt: TGTGCCAGCAGTTTGGGGACAGGGGGCCTCTCGCCGCTGTCGGAGCAGTACTTC; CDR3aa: CASSLGTGGLSPLSEQYF
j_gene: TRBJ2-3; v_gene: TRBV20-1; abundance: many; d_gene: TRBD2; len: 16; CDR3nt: TGCAGTGCTAGAGATCTGAGCGGGGGGTGGTTGGATACGCAGTATTTT; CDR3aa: CSARDLSGGWLDTQYF
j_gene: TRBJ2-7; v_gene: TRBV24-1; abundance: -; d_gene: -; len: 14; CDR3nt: TGTGCCACCAGTGATCCGAAGGACCTCTACGAGCGGTACTTC; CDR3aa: CATSDPKDLYERYF
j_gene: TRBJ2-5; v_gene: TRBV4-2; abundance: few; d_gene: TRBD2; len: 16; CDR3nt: TGTGCCAGCAGCCAAGACTCGAGCGGGAGGACCGAGACCCAGTACTTC; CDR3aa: CASSQDSSGRTETQYF
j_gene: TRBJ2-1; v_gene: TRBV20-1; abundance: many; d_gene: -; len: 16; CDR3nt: TGCAGTGCTAGAGATCGGTGGAAAGCTGGGGGCAATGAGCAGTTCTTC; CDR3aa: CSARDRWKAGGNEQFF
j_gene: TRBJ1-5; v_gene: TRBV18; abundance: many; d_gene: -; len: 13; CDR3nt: TGTGCCAGCTCACCAGGGGACAATCAGCCCCAGCATTTT; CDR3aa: CASSPGDNQPQHF
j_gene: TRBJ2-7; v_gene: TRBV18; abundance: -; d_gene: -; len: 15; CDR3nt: TGTGCCAGCTCACCCTCGAAACCTGACCTTGACAAGCAGTACTTC; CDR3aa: CASSPSKPDLDKQYF
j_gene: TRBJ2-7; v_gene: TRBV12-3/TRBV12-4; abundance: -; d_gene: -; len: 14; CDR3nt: TGTGCCAGCAGTTTTACGGCGGCAGTCTACGAGCAGTACTTC; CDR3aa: CASSFTAAVYEQYF
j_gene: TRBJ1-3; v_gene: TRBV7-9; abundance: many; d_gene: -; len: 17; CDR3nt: TGTGCCAGCAGCTACCCAGGCAGTCGGGTCTATGGAAACACCATATATTTT; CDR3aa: CASSYPGSRVYGNTIYF
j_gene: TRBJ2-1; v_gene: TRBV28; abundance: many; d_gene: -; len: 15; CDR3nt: TGTGCCAGCAGTTTCCCCCCGAGCTCCTACAATGAGCAGTTCTTC; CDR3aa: CASSFPPSSYNEQFF
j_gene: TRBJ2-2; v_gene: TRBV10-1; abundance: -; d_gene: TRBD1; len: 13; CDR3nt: TGCGCCAGCAAACAGGGGTGGAACGGGGAGCTGTTTTTT; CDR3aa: CASKQGWNGELFF
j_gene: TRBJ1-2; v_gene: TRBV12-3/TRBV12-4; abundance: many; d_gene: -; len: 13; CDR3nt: TGTGCCAGCAGGACAGGCGTTTCCTATGGCTACACCTTC; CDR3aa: CASRTGVSYGYTF
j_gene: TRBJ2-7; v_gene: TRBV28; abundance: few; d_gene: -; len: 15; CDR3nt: TGTGCCAGCAGTCCCGCGGAGGACATTACCTACGAGCAGTACTTC; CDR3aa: CASSPAEDITYEQYF
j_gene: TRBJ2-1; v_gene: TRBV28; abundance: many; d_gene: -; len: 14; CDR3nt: TGTGCCAGCAGTTTAGAGGGGTCAGAAAGTAAGCAGTTCTTC; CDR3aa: CASSLEGSESKQFF
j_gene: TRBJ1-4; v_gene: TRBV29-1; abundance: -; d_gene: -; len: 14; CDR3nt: TGCAGCGTACCCTCCGTGACAGAGGAAGAAAAACTGTTTTTT; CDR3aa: CSVPSVTEEEKLFF
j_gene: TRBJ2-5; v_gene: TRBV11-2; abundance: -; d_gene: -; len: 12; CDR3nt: TGTGCCAGCAGCTGGGGGGTCGAGACCCAGTACTTC; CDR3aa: CASSWGVETQYF
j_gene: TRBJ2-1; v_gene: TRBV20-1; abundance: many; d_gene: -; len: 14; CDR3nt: TGCAGTGCTACTCCCGGGACCAACTACAATGAGCAGTTCTTC; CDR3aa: CSATPGTNYNEQFF
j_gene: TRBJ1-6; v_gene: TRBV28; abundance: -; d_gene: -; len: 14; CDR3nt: TGTGCCAGCAGTTTCCCGAACCGGGTTTCACCCCTCCACTTT; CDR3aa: CASSFPNRVSPLHF
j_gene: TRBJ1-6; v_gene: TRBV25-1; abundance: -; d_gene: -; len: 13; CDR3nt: TGTGCCAGCAGTGATTTATTCGGGTCACCCCTCCACTTT; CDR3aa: CASSDLFGSPLHF
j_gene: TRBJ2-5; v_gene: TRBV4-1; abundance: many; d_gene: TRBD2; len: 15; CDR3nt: TGCGCCAGCAGCACCCGACTAGCGGTCCAAGAGACCCAGTACTTC; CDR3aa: CASSTRLAVQETQYF
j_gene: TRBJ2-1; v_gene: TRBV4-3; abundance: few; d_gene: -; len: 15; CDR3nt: TGCGCCAGCAGCCAATGGGGTACCCTTAACAATGAGCAGTTCTTC; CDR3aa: CASSQWGTLNNEQFF
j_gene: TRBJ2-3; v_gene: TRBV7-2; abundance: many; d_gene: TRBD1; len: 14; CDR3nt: TGTGCCAGCAGCGTCAGGGGGAGCACAGATACGCAGTATTTT; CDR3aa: CASSVRGSTDTQYF
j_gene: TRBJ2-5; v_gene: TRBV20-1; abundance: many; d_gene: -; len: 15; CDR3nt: TGCAGTGCTAATCCCCTCCAACGGGACGGCCAGACCCAGTACTTC; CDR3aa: CSANPLQRDGQTQYF
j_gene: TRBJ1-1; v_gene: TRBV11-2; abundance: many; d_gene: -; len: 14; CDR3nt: TGTGCCAGCAGCTTAGGGTCTGTGAACACTGAAGCTTTCTTT; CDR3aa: CASSLGSVNTEAFF
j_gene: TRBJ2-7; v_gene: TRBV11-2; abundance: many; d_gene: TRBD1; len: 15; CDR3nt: TGTGCCAGCAGCTCGTTTAGGGACAGGGATTACGAGCAGTACTTC; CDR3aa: CASSSFRDRDYEQYF
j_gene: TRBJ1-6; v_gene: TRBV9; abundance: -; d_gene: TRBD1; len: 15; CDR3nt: TGTGCCAGCAGCGTAGAAGGGACAGGGGGATCACCCCTCCACTTT; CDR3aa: CASSVEGTGGSPLHF
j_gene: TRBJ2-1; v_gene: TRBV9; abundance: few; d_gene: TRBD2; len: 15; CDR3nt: TGTGCCAGCAGCCCCCGACTAGCGACATACAATGAGCAGTTCTTC; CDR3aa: CASSPRLATYNEQFF